The clone carrying this T cell receptor beta chain was picked up one time. Produced via immunoSEQ multiplex PCR; TCRdb's table is partial and in-frame only. The table has fewer than 75,000 clones, around 93% seen once. The sample comes from a study of T cell changes during pregnancy in multiple sclerosis. This receptor was taken from a female donor in good health, enrolled as a control in a pregnancy study. The sample here was peripheral blood, taken after pregnancy.

The CDR3 protein is CASSTRDRGHEQYF. The CDR3 DNA is TGTGCCAGCAGCACCCGGGACAGGGGTCACGAGCAGTACTTC. The chain uses TRBV9 and TRBJ2-7; TRBD1 agrees at 10 bases. Germline CDR1 SGDLS, CDR2 YYNGEE. This CDR3 comprises 14 residues. The ends lost 4 bases at V and 5 bases at J; junction bases unmatched: 6.